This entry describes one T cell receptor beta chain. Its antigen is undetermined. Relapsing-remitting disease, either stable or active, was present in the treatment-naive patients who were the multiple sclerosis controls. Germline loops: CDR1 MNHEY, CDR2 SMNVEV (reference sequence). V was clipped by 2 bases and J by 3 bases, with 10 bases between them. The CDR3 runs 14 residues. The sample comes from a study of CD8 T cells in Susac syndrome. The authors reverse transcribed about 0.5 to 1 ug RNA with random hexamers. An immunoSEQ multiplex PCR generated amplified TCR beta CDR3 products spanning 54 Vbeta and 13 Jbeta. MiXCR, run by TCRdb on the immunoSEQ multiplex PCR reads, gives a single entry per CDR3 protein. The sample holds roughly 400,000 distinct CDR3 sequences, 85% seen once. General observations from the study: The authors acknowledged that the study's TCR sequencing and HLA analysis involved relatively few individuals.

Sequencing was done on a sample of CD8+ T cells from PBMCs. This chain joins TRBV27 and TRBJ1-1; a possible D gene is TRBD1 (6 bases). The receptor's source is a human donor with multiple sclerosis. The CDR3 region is CASSLRGAHTEAFF. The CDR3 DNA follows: TGTGCCAGCAGTTTACGGGGGGCCCACACTGAAGCTTTCTTT.